This paragraph reports one TCR beta chain. This clone was picked up one time. What antigen it recognizes has not been identified. Base qualities are not at hand, and no much larger clone is one base apart. TCRbeta CDR3 regions were amplified from genomic DNA using the immunoSEQ Assay, a bias-controlled multiplex PCR. From the authors' description of their analysis: Within the assay, amplification of reference gene primers was used to estimate how many nucleated cells each sample contained. Sequence reads were collapsed and filtered to measure the absolute abundance of every unique TCRbeta CDR3 rearrangement. For each sample, productive Simpson clonality was calculated as the square root of Simpson's diversity index across productive rearrangements. What TCRdb holds here is the immuneACCESS table cut down to in-frame rearrangements. Part of the clones is not present; checked against another copy, under half of the missing clones reflect an unresolved V gene, and the others are unexplained. Clonal size and the V and J genes are those of that table, whereas D and trimming came from the DNA. The sample data list some 150,000 clones, and roughly 84% of these were observed just once. About 1% of the sample is held by the ten biggest clonotypes.

The data derive from a study of blood T cell repertoires in COVID-19 (dated by TCRdb to about 2020). A note on the overall study: Samples covering the acute and convalescent phases of COVID-19 were provided by collaborators in the United States, Italy and Spain. The prospective study material was composed of cDNA or gDNA derived from T cells, B-cell-depleted T cells, or PBMCs. Deeply sampled blood TCRbeta repertoires from subjects exposed to, actively infected with, or recovered from COVID-19 were included in the dataset. A freely available public database, intended as a resource for researchers studying the immune response to SARS-CoV-2, is where the repertoires were released. The samples were drawn from the first 160 participants of the ongoing ImmuneRACE study and from 1,254 subjects provided by 6 global collaborators. The sample metadata nearly always contained a de-identified subject ID, COVID-19 status, age in years and sex. Where available, HLA class I and class II types were taken from metadata supplied by the sample provider and were not determined by assay-based typing. Summary of the overall study and its limitations: The amount of clinical and demographic metadata varied by source and participant and was provided uncurated.

Whole blood was collected in K2EDTA tubes by collaborating institutions according to the institutions' own protocols. For TCRbeta analysis, collaborators shipped samples as frozen whole blood, isolated PBMCs, or DNA extracted from either of those sample types. Including the terminal cysteine and phenylalanine, the CDR3 comprises 19 residues. Only the CDR3 region is kept as DNA, spanning 57 bases read in frame from base 1. Trimming removed 2 bases from V and 0 bases from J; the gene matches leave 8 bases unexplained. Sequences LGHDT (CDR1) and YNNKEL (CDR2) are obtained from the germline V gene (reference sequence).

The rearranged chain carries TRBV3-1 (or the pseudogene TRBV3-2) and TRBJ2-4, with 12 junctional bases fitting TRBD1. The sequencing input was peripheral blood. This clonotype originated in a man between 35 and 55 years old with acute or convalescent COVID-19. The CDR3 protein is CASSQSWDRGLEAKNIQYF. Read as DNA, the sequence is TGTGCCAGCAGCCAAAGTTGGGACAGGGGGCTGGAAGCCAAAAACATTCAGTACTTC.